The 20 T cell receptor beta chains below all came from one sample that was sequenced in a study of shared clonotypes between healthy human individuals. This table comes from immunoSEQ multiplex PCR, and its TCRdb copy is limited to in-frame clones, with some not included. The repertoire holds 2 million to 3 million clones, with under 95% as singletons. The sample consisted of naive CD4+ T cells from PBMCs. Stated subset: CD45RA+ positively selected. These receptors all stem from a man younger than 35 in good health. Some clones in this sample may be carry-over from other donors' samples.

This clone was seen just once. The DNA for the CDR3 is TGTGCCAGCAGCTTAGCCCTAACTAGAGGGCTGTCCTCCTACAATGAGCAGTTCTTC. Translating it yields CASSLALTRGLSSYNEQFF. The chain couples TRBV7-9 to TRBJ2-1, with a weak D call TRBD2 (5 bases). The CDR3 consists of 19 residues. Germline CDR1 SEHNR, CDR2 FQNEAQ (reference sequence). The ends were cut back, 0 bases at V and 0 bases at J, with 18 bases in the middle.

The chain employs TRBV27 and TRBJ2-3, with 9 bases that match TRBD2. Germline loops: CDR1 MNHEY, CDR2 SMNVEV (reference sequence). This CDR3 is built from 17 residues. V lost 5 bases, J lost 10 bases, and 19 bases stayed unmatched. The CDR3 region has the DNA TGTGCCAGCAGTCCCTCTCCTGTAGCGGGAGAGTCGGATGCGCAGTATTTT. This codes for CASSPSPVAGESDAQYF.

The chain couples TRBV6-1 to TRBJ2-3; either TRBD1 or TRBD2 may supply D (5 bases each). From germline, CDR1 is MNHNS and CDR2 SASEGT. This CDR3 spans 13 amino acids. The V and J ends lost 6 bases and 5 bases respectively, with 12 bases between them. CDR3 residues: CASRTEGGDTQYF. The CDR3 coding sequence is TGTGCCAGCAGGACAGAAGGAGGAGATACGCAGTATTTT.

The chain couples TRBV27 to TRBJ2-6, with TRBD1 matching 9 bases. This CDR3 is 16 amino acids long. The trim removed 8 bases at V and 1 base at J, leaving 6 bases unmatched. The germline gives CDR1 MNHEY, CDR2 SMNVEV (reference sequence). The CDR3 coding sequence is TGTGCCAGCCGGGGGACAGGGCTGTCTGGGGCCAACGTCCTGACTTTC. Protein sequence: CASRGTGLSGANVLTF.

J is TRBJ2-7 and V is TRBV28, with a tentative D call TRBD2 (5 bases). There are 15 residues in the CDR3. Trimming removed 5 bases from V and 2 bases from J, with 16 bases in between. Germline V gene data show CDR1 as MDHEN and CDR2 as SYDVKM. The CDR3 sequence: CASSISVPGPYEQYF. The CDR3 DNA sequence: TGTGCCAGCAGTATTAGCGTTCCAGGTCCCTACGAGCAGTACTTC.

This chain uses TRBV28 with TRBJ2-7; no clear D. Trimming took off 1 base at V and 3 bases at J, with 25 bases between the two ends. This CDR3 region has 19 residues. The germline V gene has CDR1 MDHEN and CDR2 SYDVKM. The CDR3 DNA sequence: TGTGCCAGCAGTTTATACCTGGCTGGTTTCGGGTCGGTAGGCTACGAGCAGTACTTC. It yields the protein CASSLYLAGFGSVGYEQYF.

The chain is built from TRBV30 and TRBJ1-2; D is unresolved. With 1 base removed from V and 7 bases from J, the gap between germline ends came to 10 bases. Germline loops: CDR1 GTSNPN, CDR2 SVGIG (reference sequence). The CDR3 sequence is 12 residues long. The DNA of the CDR3 is TGTGCCTGGAGTGCGAATTGGGGTGGCTACACCTTC. Protein: CAWSANWGGYTF. Full variable domain (remainder filled in from reference TRBV30 and TRBJ1-2): SQTIHQWPATLVQPVGSPLSLECTVEGTSNPNLYWYRQAAGRGLQLLFYSVGIGQISSEVPQNLSASRPQDRQFILSSKKLLLSDSGFYLCAWSANWGGYTFGSGTRLTVV.

V gene TRBV19 combines with J gene TRBJ1-5; 10 bases map to TRBD1. The germline V gene encodes CDR1 LNHDA and CDR2 SQIVND (reference sequence). V lost 5 bases, J lost 6 bases, and 4 bases stayed unmatched. This CDR3 is built from 14 residues. In DNA form, the CDR3 reads TGTGCCAGTAGTTCGGGACAGGGGTTTCAGCCCCAGCATTTT. Translated, it gives CASSSGQGFQPQHF.

About this clone itself: Within the sample, other DNA sequences also encode this same CDR3. This rearrangement joins TRBV18 to TRBJ2-7, with TRBD2 matching over 12 bases. Trimming removed 2 bases from V and 3 bases from J; junction bases left unmatched: 2. CDR3 length: 15 residues. Germline V CDR1 and CDR2: KGHSH, LQKENI. The CDR3 DNA reads TGTGCCAGCTCACCAGGACTAGCGGGGATCTACGAGCAGTACTTC. Its translation: CASSPGLAGIYEQYF.

The chain uses TRBV7-2 and TRBJ2-5; 10 nucleotides line up with TRBD2. Germline V gene data show CDR1 as SGHTA and CDR2 as FQGNSA. This CDR3 contains 13 residues. V was pared by 5 bases and J by 5 bases, with 2 bases of the junction left unmatched. As DNA, the CDR3 is TGTGCCAGCAGCCAAGCGGGAGGGGAGACCCAGTACTTC. Translated: CASSQAGGETQYF.

The chain joins TRBV6-1 to TRBJ1-1; D is possibly TRBD1 (5 bases). The V gene lost 2 bases and the J gene lost 5 bases, with 15 bases spanning the gap. Germline lookup yields CDR1 MNHNS and CDR2 SASEGT. The CDR3 totals 15 residues. DNA of the CDR3: TGTGCCAGCAGTGAAAACCCTTCGGGGGGAACTGAAGCTTTCTTT. It encodes CASSENPSGGTEAFF.

V usage is TRBV7-3 and J usage is TRBJ2-2, with D maybe TRBD1 (5 bases). V lost 5 bases and J lost 1, with 11 bases in between. Germline V gene sequence: CDR1 SGHTA, CDR2 FQGTGA. The CDR3 is made up of 15 amino acids. Written as DNA, the CDR3 is TGTGCCAGCAGCACAGGCCCAGGGAACACCGGGGAGCTGTTTTTT. As protein: CASSTGPGNTGELFF.

The chain joins TRBV7-2 to TRBJ2-7; D not resolved. V lost 5 bases to trimming and J lost 4 bases, with 15 bases between them. There are 14 residues in the CDR3. The germline V gene encodes CDR1 SGHTA and CDR2 FQGNSA. The CDR3 DNA sequence: TGTGCCAGCAGCCGTTCCCACTCTACGTACGAGCAGTACTTC. Its translation: CASSRSHSTYEQYF.

The chain uses TRBV27 and TRBJ1-1, with D possibly being TRBD1 (5 bases). The germline V and J ends were trimmed by 3 bases and 11 bases, with 16 bases remaining between them. Germline V gives CDR1 MNHEY, CDR2 SMNVEV (reference sequence). The CDR3 is 13 residues long. CDR3 sequence: CASSFNRDSGAFF. The CDR3 DNA sequence: TGTGCCAGCAGTTTTAACCGGGACTCCGGGGCTTTCTTT.

V is TRBV6-6 and J is TRBJ1-5; weak D call: TRBD1 (5 bases). Between the trimmed V and J ends, which lost 6 bases and 9 bases, there was a span of 18 bases. Germline V CDR1 and CDR2: MNHNY, SVGAGI (reference sequence). This CDR3 contains 14 residues. CDR3 sequence reads: CASSNGEGPSPQHF. The DNA of the CDR3 is TGTGCCAGCAGCAACGGGGAGGGACCATCGCCCCAGCATTTT.

The chain links TRBV4-1 to TRBJ2-1; D is tentatively TRBD1 or TRBD2 (5 bases each). Trimming took off 0 bases at V and 0 bases at J, with 12 bases between the two ends. This CDR3 region has 17 residues. Germline-derived CDR1 and CDR2 are MGHRA and YSYEKL. CDR3 loop: CASSQDRGSYSYNEQFF. CDR3 sequence (DNA): TGCGCCAGCAGCCAAGATCGGGGCAGCTACTCCTACAATGAGCAGTTCTTC.

The V gene is TRBV7-9, the J gene TRBJ2-1, with 12 nucleotides matching TRBD2. This CDR3 has 13 amino acids. After removal of 5 bases from V and 7 bases from J, the junction contained 0 bases not matched to a gene. Germline V gene data show CDR1 as SEHNR and CDR2 as FQNEAQ (reference sequence). CDR3 in amino acids: CASSGLAGNEQFF. The CDR3 DNA reads TGTGCCAGCAGCGGACTAGCGGGAAATGAGCAGTTCTTC. The variable domain in full, completed from reference TRBV7-9 and TRBJ2-1, reads DTGVSQNPRHKITKRGQNVTFRCDPISEHNRLYWYRQTLGQGPEFLTYFQNEAQLEKSRLLSDRFSAERPKGSFSTLEIQRTEQGDSAMYLCASSGLAGNEQFFGPGTRLTVL.

A remark on this clone: Other DNA sequences of this sample code for an identical CDR3. In DNA form, the CDR3 reads TGCGCCAGCAGCTCGACAGCTAACTATGGCTACACCTTC. Translating it yields CASSSTANYGYTF. The chain joins TRBV5-1 to TRBJ1-2; perhaps TRBD1 as D (5 bases). Germline assignment: CDR1 SGHRS and CDR2 YFSETQ. Between the trimmed V and J ends, which lost 3 bases and 0 bases, there was a span of 6 bases. The length of the CDR3 is 13 residues.

The chain employs TRBV25-1 and TRBJ2-1; D is uncertain. V lost 4 bases and J lost 0, with 10 bases in between. The germline V gene has CDR1 MGHDK and CDR2 SYGVNS. The CDR3 length is 15 residues. This chain's CDR3 is CASSVGDSSYNEQFF. The CDR3 DNA sequence: TGTGCCAGCAGTGTGGGCGATTCCTCCTACAATGAGCAGTTCTTC.

The chain joins TRBV6-5 to TRBJ1-1; D unresolved. The CDR3 spans 11 residues. The germline gives CDR1 MNHEY, CDR2 SVGAGI. Trimming shortened V by 7 bases and J by 1 base, and 4 bases separated the two germline ends. The CDR3 bases are TGTGCCAGCAACCGGAACACTGAAGCTTTCTTT. Protein sequence: CASNRNTEAFF.